This TCR beta chain was found in a study of blood T cell repertoires in COVID-19. The overall study: COVID-19 samples collected from the United States, Italy and Spain covered acute and convalescent phases. Sample material is recorded as cDNA or gDNA derived from T cells, B-cell-depleted T cells, or PBMCs.

Authors' data handling: Amplifying reference gene primers gave estimates of nucleated cell counts. The method was immunoSEQ multiplex PCR; TCRdb's version includes in-frame clones alone and lacks a portion of them. V and J calls plus clone size are reproduced from that table; the DNA served to infer D and trimming. This table holds approximately 150,000 clones, about four fifths found once. Trimming pared 3 bases from V and 4 bases from J, leaving 7 bases between. The CDR3 loop spans 13 amino acids. CDR1 SGHNT and CDR2 YENEEA come from the germline V gene. A few counts support this clone. The rearrangement links TRBV11-3 to TRBJ2-1; tentative D call: TRBD1 (6 bases). The sequencing sample was made of peripheral blood. The TCR originated in a man between 70 and 80 years old with active or convalescent COVID-19. Here the CDR3 reads CASSLDRYNEQFF. The CDR3 coding sequence is TGTGCCAGCAGCTTGGACAGATACAATGAGCAGTTCTTC.